A selection of T cell receptor beta chains follows, all from one sample in a study of blood T cell repertoires in COVID-19. Some clones are missing from TCRdb's copy, which holds only in-frame ones; the method was immunoSEQ multiplex PCR. This table holds around 250,000 clones, about 90% found once. Specimen: PBMCs or T cells enriched from blood (not recorded which). These receptors were collected from a human donor in a cohort exposed to, infected with or recovered from COVID-19 (not recorded which). The donor label of this sample is uncertain. Both conserved end residues are trimmed from each CDR3. Fields, in order: D gene, V gene, CDR3 protein. The D gene is left open where the match is weak.

d_call: TRBD1
v_call: TRBV29-1
cdr3_aa: SVGQGSNYGYT

d_call: .
v_call: TRBV14
cdr3_aa: ASSLQSGFSGNTIY

d_call: TRBD1
v_call: TRBV6-5
cdr3_aa: ASSSTGTGVAF

d_call: TRBD2
v_call: TRBV5-1
cdr3_aa: ASSLKDASGVDTDTQY

d_call: TRBD2
v_call: TRBV29-1
cdr3_aa: SAGLAGGYEQY

d_call: TRBD2
v_call: TRBV4-3
cdr3_aa: ASRQEKAGGPNTGELF

d_call: TRBD2
v_call: TRBV11-1
cdr3_aa: ASSQKAGSGANVLT

d_call: TRBD2
v_call: TRBV5-4
cdr3_aa: ASSRTSGGGDTQY

d_call: .
v_call: TRBV6-1
cdr3_aa: ASSEIGAYEQY

d_call: .
v_call: TRBV3-1/TRBV3-2
cdr3_aa: ASSQVGSSGNTIY

d_call: .
v_call: TRBV9
cdr3_aa: ASATSGVSNEKLF